Detailed here is one TCR beta chain. The data belong to a study of blood T cell repertoires in COVID-19. Study context: Samples representing acute and convalescent COVID-19 were sourced from the United States, Italy and Spain. PBMCs, B-cell-depleted T cells, or T cells provided the cDNA or gDNA that made up the material.

TCRdb's copy holds only in-frame clones and misses some; the assay was immunoSEQ multiplex PCR. The sample comprises about 430,000 clones, about 90% of which are singletons, and roughly 0.84% rests with the top ten. Patients from Seattle were sampled longitudinally, starting during active infection. The CDR3 consists of 15 residues. J lost 1 base, V lost 7 bases, and 7 bases had no gene match. In germline, CDR1 is MNHEY, CDR2 SVGAGI. The sequence was obtained from a young man with COVID-19, enrolled during active disease. The chain carries TRBV6-5 and TRBJ1-5, with TRBD1 identical over 7 bases. The sequenced sample was peripheral blood. The CDR3 bases are TGTGCCAGCAAACGCCGACAGGGAAGCAATCAGCCCCAGCATTTT. Its protein product is CASKRRQGSNQPQHF.